This note documents a single TCR beta chain sequence. The record originates from a study of blood T cell repertoires in COVID-19. Study summary: Acute and convalescent COVID-19 specimens originated in the United States, Italy and Spain.

Germline V lookup: CDR1 ENHRY, CDR2 SYGVKD. V lost 3 bases and J lost 3, with 12 bases in between. This CDR3 spans 15 amino acids. Original data processing: Nucleated cell number was recorded as an estimate derived from reference gene primer amplification. Using immunoSEQ multiplex PCR, the repertoire was profiled, and TCRdb retains in-frame clones only, with some absent. V and J calls and clone size are as listed in that table; D and trimming were resolved from the DNA. The data contain 200,000 to 250,000 clones, approximately 87% of them singletons. The TCR sequence derives from a man between 60 and 75 years old who had recovered from COVID-19. The sample was peripheral blood. The V and J genes are TRBV10-3 and TRBJ1-5; a possible D gene is TRBD1 (5 bases). The CDR3 region is CAISDWGGNNQPQHF. As DNA, the CDR3 is TGTGCCATCAGTGATTGGGGGGGGAACAATCAGCCCCAGCATTTT.